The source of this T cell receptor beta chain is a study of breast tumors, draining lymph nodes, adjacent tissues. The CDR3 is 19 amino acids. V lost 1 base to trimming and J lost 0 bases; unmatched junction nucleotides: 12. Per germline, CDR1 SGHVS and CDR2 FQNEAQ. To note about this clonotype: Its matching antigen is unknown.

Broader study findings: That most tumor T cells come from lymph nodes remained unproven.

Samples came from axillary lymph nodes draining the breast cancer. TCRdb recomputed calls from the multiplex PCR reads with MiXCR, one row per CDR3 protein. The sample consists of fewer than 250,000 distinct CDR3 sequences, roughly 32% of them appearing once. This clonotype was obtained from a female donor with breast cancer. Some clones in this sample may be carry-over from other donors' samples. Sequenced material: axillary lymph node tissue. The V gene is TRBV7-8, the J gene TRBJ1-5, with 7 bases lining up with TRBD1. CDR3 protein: CASSLETGRNRYSNQPQHF. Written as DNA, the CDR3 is TGTGCCAGCAGCTTAGAGACAGGGAGAAACCGGTATAGCAATCAGCCCCAGCATTTT.